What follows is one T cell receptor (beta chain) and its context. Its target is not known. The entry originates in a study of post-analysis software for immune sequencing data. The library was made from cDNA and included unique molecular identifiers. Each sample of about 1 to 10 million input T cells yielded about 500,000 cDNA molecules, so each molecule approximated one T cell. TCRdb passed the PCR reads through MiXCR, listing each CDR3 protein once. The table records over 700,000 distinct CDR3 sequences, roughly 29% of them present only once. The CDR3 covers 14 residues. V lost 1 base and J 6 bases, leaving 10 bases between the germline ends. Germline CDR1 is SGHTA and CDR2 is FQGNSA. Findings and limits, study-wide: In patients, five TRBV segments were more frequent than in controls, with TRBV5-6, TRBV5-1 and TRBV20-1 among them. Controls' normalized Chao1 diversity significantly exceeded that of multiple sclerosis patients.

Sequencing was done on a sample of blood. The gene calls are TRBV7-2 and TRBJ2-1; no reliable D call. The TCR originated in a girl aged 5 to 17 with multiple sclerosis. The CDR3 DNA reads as TGTGCCAGCAGCTTAGGGAGAATTATCAATGAGCAGTTCTTC. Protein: CASSLGRIINEQFF.